Shown below are 27 T cell receptor beta chains from a single sample sequenced in a study of blood T cell repertoires in COVID-19. TCRdb's copy holds only in-frame clones and misses some; the assay was immunoSEQ multiplex PCR. Altogether around 300,000 clones are present, 90% being singletons, with the ten largest covering approximately 1.5%. The specimen was PBMCs or T cells enriched from blood (not recorded which). The receptors originated from a woman between 18 and 29 years old with acute COVID-19.

In the case of this clone: This sample includes further DNA sequences coding for the same CDR3. This chain links TRBV28 with TRBJ2-1, with TRBD2 matching 8 bases. CDR3 length: 14 residues. Per the germline V gene, CDR1 is MDHEN and CDR2 is SYDVKM. V lost 5 bases, J lost 5 bases, and 5 bases stayed unmatched. The CDR3 loop reads CASSLAGADNEQFF. The DNA of the CDR3 is TGTGCCAGCAGTCTAGCGGGCGCGGACAATGAGCAGTTCTTC.

The chain has TRBV14 and TRBJ1-1; D remains ambiguous. CDR1 and CDR2 from the germline V gene are SGHDN and FVKESK. V lost 3 bases, J lost 9 bases, and 14 bases lay in between. This CDR3 comprises 13 residues. The CDR3 loop is CASSHLVEIQAFF. In DNA form, the CDR3 reads TGTGCCAGCAGCCATTTAGTTGAAATTCAAGCTTTCTTT. The entire variable domain, with the rest obtained from reference TRBV14 and TRBJ1-1, is as follows: EAGVTQFPSHSVIEKGQTVTLRCDPISGHDNLYWYRRVMGKEIKFLLHFVKESKQDESGMPNNRFLAERTGGTYSTLKVQPAELEDSGVYFCASSHLVEIQAFFGQGTRLTVV.

This chain connects TRBV20-1 to TRBJ1-1, with 7 bases aligning to TRBD1. Trimming took 8 bases from V and 3 from J; bases not matched to a gene: 3. Germline CDR1 and CDR2: DFQATT and SNEGSKA (reference sequence). The CDR3 consists of 11 residues. The CDR3 loop reads CSTGQYTEAFF. In nucleotides, the CDR3 is TGCAGTACGGGACAGTACACTGAAGCTTTCTTT.

The V and J genes are TRBV19 and TRBJ2-7; D is ambiguous. Germline V CDR1 and CDR2: LNHDA, SQIVND (reference sequence). This CDR3 spans 11 amino acids. Trimming left V 4 bases short and J 6 bases short, with 7 bases between. The CDR3, as DNA: TGTGCCAGTAGTACCGAGTCCGAGCAGTACTTC. Encoded protein: CASSTESEQYF.

The chain carries TRBV11-3 and TRBJ2-1; 9 bases match TRBD2. Germline V gene sequence: CDR1 SGHNT, CDR2 YENEEA. This CDR3 is 15 amino acids long. The V and J ends lost 5 bases and 4 bases, in that order; junction bases with no gene match: 6. CDR3: CASSQGTSGYNEQFF. CDR3 bases: TGTGCCAGCAGCCAAGGAACTAGCGGGTACAATGAGCAGTTCTTC.

The rearrangement joins TRBV7-9 to TRBJ2-3; possibly TRBD1 for D (7 bases). V lost 7 bases and J 1 base, leaving 12 bases between the germline ends. The germline V gene encodes CDR1 SEHNR and CDR2 FQNEAQ (reference sequence). This CDR3 spans 14 amino acids. The CDR3, as DNA: TGTGCCAGCACTGGAGGGGGCGGCACAGATACGCAGTATTTT. Amino acid sequence: CASTGGGGTDTQYF.

Only a few counts were recorded for this clone. V and J are TRBV27 and TRBJ2-3, with 12 bases lining up with TRBD2. J lost 3 bases, V lost 7 bases, and 5 bases had no gene match. Germline CDR1 is MNHEY and CDR2 is SMNVEV (reference sequence). CDR3 size: 15 residues. The DNA of the CDR3 is TGTGCCAGCACCCGGACTAGCGGGAAAACAGATACGCAGTATTTT. Protein sequence: CASTRTSGKTDTQYF.

This clone occurred a few times. The chain joins TRBV9 to TRBJ2-1; possibly TRBD2 for D (7 bases). Germline CDR1 is SGDLS and CDR2 is YYNGEE. The V end lost 4 bases, the J end lost 0 bases, and 23 bases lay between the germline ends. This CDR3 comprises 19 residues. CDR3 bases: TGTGCCAGCAGCCCAAGGGGGGGTCACTTGTTCGTCTCCTACAATGAGCAGTTCTTC. It translates to CASSPRGGHLFVSYNEQFF.

In the case of this clone: One end of the junction fails to match germline, which may point to a read error. This chain connects TRBV6-2 or TRBV6-3 to TRBJ1-1, with a tentative D call TRBD1 (6 bases). The CDR3 covers 15 residues. CDR1 is MNHEY, CDR2 SVGEGT, per germline. The CDR3, as DNA: TGTGCCAGCAGTGACTCCTACAGGGTGGGCACTGAAGCTTTCTTT. This translates into CASSDSYRVGTEAFF.

The genes are TRBV18 and TRBJ1-1, with D possibly TRBD1 on 5 matching bases. V was clipped by 3 bases and J by 0 bases, with 14 bases between them. CDR3 length: 16 amino acids. Germline CDR1 and CDR2: KGHSH and LQKENI. CDR3 DNA sequence: TGTGCCAGCTCACCCCGGGGGGAGCTCATGAACACTGAAGCTTTCTTT. It yields the protein CASSPRGELMNTEAFF.

V gene TRBV4-1 combines with J gene TRBJ2-7; 7 nucleotides align to TRBD1. With V trimmed by 1 base and J by 2 bases, 14 bases remained unmatched. The CDR3 contains 18 residues. The germline gives CDR1 MGHRA, CDR2 YSYEKL. In DNA form, the CDR3 reads TGCGCCAGCAGCCAAGCGGTACACAGGGGAATTCCTCCCTACGAGCAGTACTTC. Protein product: CASSQAVHRGIPPYEQYF.

This clone was found once. The chain combines TRBV4-1 with TRBJ1-2, with 9 bases aligning to TRBD1. Germline V lookup: CDR1 MGHRA, CDR2 YSYEKL. This CDR3 contains 15 residues. J was trimmed by 8 bases and V by 2 bases; bases with no gene match: 9. The CDR3 nucleotides are TGCGCCAGCAGCCAACCGGGACAGGGTATTCTGGGCTACACCTTC. Translation: CASSQPGQGILGYTF.

This clone was picked up one time. J is TRBJ2-3 and V is TRBV29-1, with a tentative D call TRBD1 (6 bases). Trimming took off 5 bases at V and 6 bases at J, with 9 bases between the two ends. Germline lookup yields CDR1 SQVTM and CDR2 ANQGSEA. The length of the CDR3 is 11 residues. The CDR3 region has the DNA TGCAGCGTTCAGAGGGGGGATACGCAGTATTTT. As protein: CSVQRGDTQYF.

This chain links TRBV28 with TRBJ2-7; maybe TRBD2 (6 bases). Germline loops: CDR1 MDHEN, CDR2 SYDVKM. V gave up 10 bases and J gave up 3 bases, with 13 bases separating them. This CDR3 is 12 amino acids long. The CDR3 is CATGVKGYEQYF. The CDR3 region has the DNA TGTGCCACGGGGGTTAAGGGCTACGAGCAGTACTTC.

V and J are TRBV18 and TRBJ2-7, with 7 bases that match TRBD2. This CDR3 is built from 15 residues. The junction had 8 bases not matched to a gene; V was cut back by 6 bases and J by 0 bases. In germline, CDR1 is KGHSH, CDR2 LQKENI. The CDR3 region is CASSLSGGSSYEQYF. CDR3 DNA: TGTGCCAGCTCCCTCAGTGGCGGGAGCTCCTACGAGCAGTACTTC.

V and J are TRBV28 and TRBJ2-7; D is perhaps TRBD2 (5 bases). CDR1 and CDR2 (germline): MDHEN, SYDVKM. Trimming stripped 1 base from V and 3 bases from J, with 7 bases between. This CDR3 is built from 13 residues. CDR3 sequence reads: CASSLLTIYEQYF. The DNA for the CDR3 is TGTGCCAGCAGTTTATTGACTATCTACGAGCAGTACTTC.

The J gene is TRBJ2-1, the V gene TRBV14; a weak D match, TRBD2 (5 bases). The V end was cut by 5 bases, the J end by 0 bases, with 14 bases between. CDR3 length: 16 residues. Germline V CDR1 and CDR2: SGHDN, FVKESK. The CDR3 spells CASSEPRGSSYNEQFF. CDR3 nucleotide sequence: TGTGCCAGCAGCGAACCCCGGGGTAGCTCCTACAATGAGCAGTTCTTC. Full variable domain (rest looked up from reference TRBV14 and TRBJ2-1): EAGVTQFPSHSVIEKGQTVTLRCDPISGHDNLYWYRRVMGKEIKFLLHFVKESKQDESGMPNNRFLAERTGGTYSTLKVQPAELEDSGVYFCASSEPRGSSYNEQFFGPGTRLTVL.

CDR3 region: CASTYIPGELFF. The CDR3 DNA reads as TGTGCCAGCACCTATATACCCGGGGAGCTGTTTTTT. The chain recombines TRBV12-3 or TRBV12-4 with TRBJ2-2; no clear D gene. Trimming pared 7 bases from V and 6 bases from J, leaving 9 bases between. This CDR3 is 12 amino acids long.

The chain's CDR3 is CASSIDTSGSSYNEQFF. The CDR3 DNA sequence: TGTGCCAGTAGTATAGATACAAGCGGGAGCTCCTACAATGAGCAGTTCTTC. The chain uses TRBV19 and TRBJ2-1; TRBD2 matches 8 bases. The V gene's germline CDR1 is LNHDA and CDR2 SQIVND (reference sequence). V lost 0 bases to trimming and J lost 0 bases; unmatched junction nucleotides: 4. The CDR3 contains 17 residues.

There are a few counts of this clone. The chain joins TRBV4-1 to TRBJ2-5; tentative D call: TRBD1 (5 bases). The germline V and J ends were trimmed by 5 bases and 5 bases, with 12 bases remaining between them. Germline lookup yields CDR1 MGHRA and CDR2 YSYEKL. There are 13 residues in the CDR3. Here the CDR3 reads CASSVDSYETQYF. The DNA of the CDR3 is TGCGCCAGCAGCGTCGACAGCTACGAGACCCAGTACTTC.

The J gene is TRBJ1-5, the V gene TRBV10-1, with D maybe TRBD1 (5 bases). The germline CDR1 and CDR2 sequences are WNHNN and SYGVQD (reference sequence). The ends were cut back, 8 bases at V and 7 bases at J, with 12 bases in the middle. CDR3 size: 12 residues. The CDR3 region is CASGGVRQPQHF. The CDR3 region has the DNA TGCGCCAGCGGAGGGGTCAGGCAGCCCCAGCATTTT.

The rearrangement joins TRBV20-1 to TRBJ2-5; TRBD1 might be the D (5 bases). The CDR3 runs 14 residues. Germline loops: CDR1 DFQATT, CDR2 SNEGSKA (reference sequence). Between the trimmed V and J ends, which lost 3 bases and 2 bases, there was a span of 13 bases. CDR3 residues: CSASLNRRQETQYF. The CDR3 nucleotides read TGCAGTGCTAGTTTGAACAGGCGACAAGAGACCCAGTACTTC.

The V gene is TRBV2, the J gene TRBJ1-4, with a tentative D call TRBD1 (6 bases). Trimming took 6 bases from V and 3 from J, leaving 11 bases between them. Germline loops: CDR1 SNHLY, CDR2 FYNNEI. This CDR3 comprises 14 residues. As DNA, the CDR3 is TGTGCCAGCAGGATGACAGGAGCTAATGAAAAACTGTTTTTT. It yields the protein CASRMTGANEKLFF. The variable domain in full, with the rest retrieved from reference TRBV2 and TRBJ1-4, is EPEVTQTPSHQVTQMGQEVILRCVPISNHLYFYWYRQILGQKVEFLVSFYNNEISEKSEIFDDQFSVERPDGSNFTLKIRSTKLEDSAMYFCASRMTGANEKLFFGSGTQLSVL.

V and J are TRBV28 and TRBJ1-3; 8 nucleotides align to TRBD1. Germline CDR1 MDHEN, CDR2 SYDVKM. This CDR3 spans 15 amino acids. Losses at the gene ends were 7 bases for V and 4 bases for J; bases not matched to a gene: 9. As DNA, the CDR3 is TGTGCCAGCATTGATCCCAGGGGGCGCGGAAACACCATATATTTT. It encodes CASIDPRGRGNTIYF.

This CDR3 is CASSLRSTGVTDTQYF. The CDR3 DNA is TGCGCCAGCAGCTTGCGTTCGACCGGAGTCACAGATACGCAGTATTTT. V is TRBV5-1 and J is TRBJ2-3; D gene ambiguous. Germline loops: CDR1 SGHRS, CDR2 YFSETQ. The V end lost 1 base, the J end lost 2 bases, and 14 bases lay between the germline ends. The CDR3 totals 16 residues.

The V and J genes are TRBV7-9 and TRBJ1-2; 8 bases agree with TRBD1. After removal of 5 bases from V and 8 bases from J, the junction contained 7 bases not matched to a gene. Germline CDR1 is SEHNR and CDR2 is FQNEAQ (reference sequence). The CDR3 consists of 13 residues. Here the CDR3 DNA reads TGTGCCAGCAGCGAGCAGGACAGGGCCGGCTACACCTTC. It codes for CASSEQDRAGYTF.

This chain links TRBV15 with TRBJ1-1, with D unclear. Germline values: CDR1 LNHNV, CDR2 YYDKDF (reference sequence). V was shortened by 2 bases and J by 1 base, with 5 bases between the two germline ends. The CDR3 runs to 13 residues. The CDR3 region has the DNA TGTGCCACCAGCAGAAGACAGAACACTGAAGCTTTCTTT. Its protein product is CATSRRQNTEAFF.